A single sample is the source of the 31 T cell receptor beta chains below, sequenced in a study of Graves' ophthalmopathy and Graves' hyperthyroidism. RNA transcripts yielded amplified TCR beta CDR3 regions. Second-round multiplex PCR came after a first-round RT-PCR that employed HTBI primers. TCRdb redid the calling of the multiplex PCR reads with MiXCR, one entry per CDR3 protein. The sample consists of 230,000 or so distinct CDR3 sequences, around 45% of them appearing once. The sequencing input was peripheral blood. Source of these receptors: an adult man with Graves' ophthalmopathy.

This clonotype appeared many times. The chain employs TRBV7-9 and TRBJ2-2; 9 nucleotides agree with TRBD1. The CDR3 contains 16 residues. The V and J ends lost 5 bases and 4 bases, in that order; junction bases with no gene match: 8. Germline CDR1 is SEHNR and CDR2 is FQNEAQ (reference sequence). The CDR3 DNA reads TGTGCCAGCAGCCATTTCCGGGACAGGGCCACCGGGGAGCTGTTTTTT. Its protein is CASSHFRDRATGELFF. Filled out from reference TRBV7-9 and TRBJ2-2, the complete variable domain reads DTGVSQNPRHKITKRGQNVTFRCDPISEHNRLYWYRQTLGQGPEFLTYFQNEAQLEKSRLLSDRFSAERPKGSFSTLEIQRTEQGDSAMYLCASSHFRDRATGELFFGEGSRLTVL.

There are a few counts of this clonotype. CDR3 region: CASSPFQTSEYEQYF. The CDR3 nucleotides are TGTGCCAGCAGCCCCTTCCAGACTAGCGAATACGAGCAGTACTTC. The chain is built from TRBV7-9 and TRBJ2-7; 8 bases are shared with TRBD2. The germline gives CDR1 SEHNR, CDR2 FQNEAQ (reference sequence). The CDR3 length is 15 residues. The ends lost 5 bases at V and 4 bases at J; junction bases unmatched: 10.

The chain joins TRBV6-6 to TRBJ2-5, with D unresolved. The CDR3 is made up of 14 amino acids. In germline, CDR1 is MNHNY, CDR2 SVGAGI (reference sequence). Trimming shortened V by 5 bases and J by 4 bases, and 14 bases separated the two germline ends. This CDR3 is CASSEVGWGETQYF. The CDR3 DNA follows: TGTGCCAGCAGTGAAGTGGGTTGGGGAGAGACCCAGTACTTC.

This clonotype has only a few counts. V usage is TRBV6-1 and J usage is TRBJ2-2; D not resolved. Germline CDR1 reads MNHNS; CDR2 reads SASEGT. CDR3 length: 12 residues. The germline V and J ends were trimmed by 7 bases and 5 bases, with 8 bases remaining between them. This CDR3 reads CASTSRTGELFF. The DNA of the CDR3 is TGTGCCAGCACGTCCCGAACCGGGGAGCTGTTTTTT.

This chain links TRBV20-1 with TRBJ1-5; 10 positions match TRBD1. Germline V gene sequence: CDR1 DFQATT, CDR2 SNEGSKA (reference sequence). V gave up 5 bases and J gave up 5 bases; unmatched junction bases: 6. There are 14 residues in the CDR3. CDR3 DNA: TGCAGTGCTCTGGACAGGGGGTATGATCAGCCCCAGCATTTT. As protein: CSALDRGYDQPQHF.

This chain links TRBV24-1 with TRBJ2-3, with a possible D match to TRBD2 (6 bases). This CDR3 spans 14 amino acids. The ends were cut back, 9 bases at V and 0 bases at J, with 12 bases in the middle. Looked up from germline, CDR1 is KGHDR and CDR2 is SFDVKD. CDR3 residues: CATVGSGSTDTQYF. DNA of the CDR3: TGTGCCACCGTGGGTAGCGGAAGCACAGATACGCAGTATTTT.

The chain couples TRBV5-6 to TRBJ1-6, with TRBD1 matching 8 bases. The V gene's germline CDR1 is SGHDT and CDR2 YYEEEE. The V segment lost 0 bases and the J segment 8 bases; nucleotides outside the gene matches: 4. The CDR3 is 15 residues long. The CDR3 coding sequence is TGTGCCAGCAGCTTGGGGCAGGGGGCATATTCACCCCTCCACTTT. Its protein product is CASSLGQGAYSPLHF. Supplemented by reference TRBV5-6 and TRBJ1-6, the full variable domain reads DAGVTQSPTHLIKTRGQQVTLRCSPKSGHDTVSWYQQALGQGPQFIFQYYEEEERQRGNFPDRFSGHQFPNYSSELNVNALLLGDSALYLCASSLGQGAYSPLHFGNGTRLTVT.

This clonotype was counted a single time. Written as DNA, the CDR3 is TGTGCCAGCGTGGACAGGGGGACTTCACCCCTCCACTTT. Translation gives CASVDRGTSPLHF. The chain couples TRBV2 to TRBJ1-6; TRBD1 aligns across 10 bases. The V gene's germline CDR1 is SNHLY and CDR2 FYNNEI. Trimming removed 8 bases from V and 9 bases from J; junction bases left unmatched: 4. The CDR3 runs 13 residues.

This clonotype came up once. This may be a read error: a much more frequent sequence differs by one nucleotide. V usage is TRBV29-1 and J usage is TRBJ2-6; maybe TRBD1 (6 bases). Germline assignment: CDR1 SQVTM and CDR2 ANQGSEA. The CDR3 spans 16 residues. V lost 7 bases, J lost 11 bases, and 27 bases lay in between. The CDR3 spells CSAARGTPSGPDVLTF. The CDR3 bases are TGCAGCGCAGCGAGGGGGACACCGTCTGGGCCCGACGTCCTGACTTTC.

The chain uses TRBV29-1 and TRBJ2-5; a possible D gene is TRBD2 (6 bases). The V gene's germline CDR1 is SQVTM and CDR2 ANQGSEA. Trimming took off 8 bases at V and 6 bases at J, with 10 bases between the two ends. The CDR3 is 10 residues long. The DNA of the CDR3 is TGCAGCAGCCGGGAGCAGACCCAGTACTTC. It yields the protein CSSREQTQYF.

To note about this clonotype: Germline is not matched at one junction end, which may reflect a read error. The rearrangement links TRBV7-3 to TRBJ2-5; the match to TRBD2 covers 7 bases. Looked up from germline, CDR1 is SGHTA and CDR2 is FQGTGA. This CDR3 has 13 amino acids. The CDR3 reads CASSSGGREAQYF. Here the CDR3 DNA reads TGTGCCAGCAGCTCGGGGGGTCGAGAGGCCCAGTACTTC.

This clonotype was recorded once. The CDR3 loop is CASSLGGAGGNTGELFF. In DNA form, the CDR3 reads TGTGCCAGCAGCTTGGGGGGGGCAGGCGGAAACACCGGGGAGCTGTTTTTT. The chain combines TRBV7-2 with TRBJ2-2; D possibly corresponds to TRBD2 (7 bases). The CDR3 runs 17 residues. Looked up from germline, CDR1 is SGHTA and CDR2 is FQGNSA. Trimming took 3 bases from V and 2 from J, leaving 16 bases between them.

This clonotype was seen repeatedly, ten times or more. The V call is TRBV2, the J call TRBJ2-7; possibly TRBD2 for D (6 bases). Germline loops: CDR1 SNHLY, CDR2 FYNNEI. Deletions cut 4 bases from V and 2 bases from J, with 9 bases between. The CDR3 consists of 13 residues. The CDR3 region is CASSGGTPYEQYF. In DNA form, the CDR3 reads TGTGCCAGCAGTGGCGGGACTCCCTACGAGCAGTACTTC.

The chain couples TRBV19 to TRBJ1-6; a possible D gene is TRBD1 (5 bases). Per germline, CDR1 LNHDA and CDR2 SQIVND (reference sequence). The length of the CDR3 is 15 residues. V lost 6 bases and J 4 bases, leaving 13 bases between the germline ends. CDR3 sequence (DNA): TGTGCCAGTAGACCCGGGGGACTTTATAATTCACCCCTCCACTTT. Protein sequence: CASRPGGLYNSPLHF.

With respect to this clonotype: One end of the junction varies from germline; a read error may be responsible. The CDR3 nucleotides read TGTGCCAGTAGGTCACAGAGCAATCAGCCCCAGCATTTT. Its translation is CASRSQSNQPQHF. The J gene is TRBJ1-5, the V gene TRBV29-1; no firm D call. The CDR3 loop spans 13 amino acids. Germline CDR1 reads SQVTM; CDR2 reads ANQGSEA.

The chain's CDR3 is CASSLAYGAGGPMRKTQYF. The DNA of the CDR3 is TGTGCCAGCAGCTTAGCGTATGGCGCGGGGGGGCCGATGAGAAAGACCCAGTACTTC. This chain links TRBV7-8 with TRBJ2-5, with 9 bases lining up with TRBD2. Germline CDR1 SGHVS, CDR2 FQNEAQ. The junction had 17 bases not matched to a gene; V was cut back by 0 bases and J by 6 bases. The CDR3 totals 19 residues.

As regards this clonotype: Relative to the germline gene, one junction end is altered; a read error may explain this. This chain joins TRBV11-1 and TRBJ2-5, with 10 bases that match TRBD1. The germline V gene encodes CDR1 SGHAT and CDR2 FQDESV (reference sequence). CDR3 length: 17 residues. CDR3 sequence (DNA): TGCGCCAGCAGCCAGGGCGCCGGGACAGGGGTTTGGGAGACCCAGTACTTC. This translates into CASSQGAGTGVWETQYF.

For this clonotype: A read error may account for a junction end that differs from germline. The chain is built from TRBV10-3 and TRBJ1-2, with D perhaps TRBD1 (5 bases). CDR1 ENHRY and CDR2 SYGVKD come from the germline V gene. This CDR3 spans 13 amino acids. CDR3 sequence (DNA): TGTACCATCGGTGCGGCAGGGAACTATGGCTACACCTTC. Protein: CTIGAAGNYGYTF.

This clonotype has more than one count but fewer than ten. The chain combines TRBV19 with TRBJ2-7; D uncertain. The germline V and J ends were trimmed by 6 bases and 2 bases, with 11 bases remaining between them. CDR3 length equals 13 residues. CDR1 is LNHDA and CDR2 is SQIVND in the germline V gene (reference sequence). As DNA, the CDR3 is TGTGCCAGTAGGCAAGGGTCCACCTACGAGCAGTACTTC. Its translation is CASRQGSTYEQYF.

The CDR3 loop reads CTSSLSSGEKLFF. The CDR3, as DNA: TGTACTAGCAGCTTGTCCTCGGGGGAAAAACTGTTTTTT. The chain employs TRBV7-7 and TRBJ1-4; D not resolved. From germline, CDR1 is SSHAT and CDR2 FNYEAQ (reference sequence). There are 13 residues in the CDR3.

This clonotype has a handful of counts. This chain uses TRBV20-1 with TRBJ1-5; perhaps TRBD1 as D (5 bases). This CDR3 has 12 residues. V was cut by 4 bases and J by 7 bases, with 11 bases left in between. CDR1 and CDR2 (germline): DFQATT, SNEGSKA (reference sequence). Here the CDR3 reads CSAKGSGQPQHF. The CDR3 DNA reads TGCAGTGCTAAAGGGTCAGGGCAGCCCCAGCATTTT.

Regarding this clonotype: Compared with germline, one end of the junction differs, possibly owing to a read error. The CDR3 DNA follows: TGTGCCAGCAGTTCAGGGGGCTGGTCACCTCTCCACTTT. Amino acids: CASSSGGWSPLHF. V usage is TRBV9 and J usage is TRBJ1-6; TRBD1 matches at 8 bases. The CDR3 is made up of 13 amino acids. CDR1 and CDR2 from the germline V gene are SGDLS and YYNGEE.

This chain connects TRBV7-2 to TRBJ1-5; possibly TRBD1 for D (6 bases). The CDR3 contains 16 residues. Germline V lookup: CDR1 SGHTA, CDR2 FQGNSA. V was trimmed by 1 base and J by 1 base, leaving 11 bases between them. The CDR3 region has the DNA TGTGCCAGCAGCTTAGAGGGGGTGCTAAGCAATCAGCCCCAGCATTTT. Translation: CASSLEGVLSNQPQHF.

The V and J genes are TRBV4-1 and TRBJ2-5, with TRBD2 as a possible D gene (6 bases). The length of the CDR3 is 17 residues. V was clipped by 1 base and J by 2 bases, with 17 bases between them. Germline V CDR1 and CDR2: MGHRA, YSYEKL. The CDR3 sequence: CASSQAALGAGQETQYF. The CDR3 DNA reads as TGCGCCAGCAGCCAAGCAGCCCTAGGGGCGGGGCAAGAGACCCAGTACTTC.

This clonotype was observed a few times. The CDR3 sequence is CASRVGGDYTEAFF. Here the CDR3 DNA reads TGCGCCAGCAGGGTTGGGGGGGATTACACTGAAGCTTTCTTT. The rearrangement joins TRBV10-2 to TRBJ1-1; D may be TRBD1 (5 bases). Per the germline V gene, CDR1 is WSHSY and CDR2 is SAAADI. This CDR3 is 14 amino acids long. V lost 6 bases to trimming and J lost 3 bases, with 14 bases between them.

This chain joins TRBV5-5 and TRBJ2-7; 9 nucleotides agree with TRBD1. The CDR3 loop spans 15 amino acids. CDR1 SGHKS and CDR2 YYEKEE come from the germline V gene (reference sequence). The V segment lost 4 bases and the J segment 2 bases; nucleotides outside the gene matches: 7. The CDR3 sequence: CASSGGTGTPYEQYF. CDR3 DNA sequence: TGTGCCAGCAGCGGGGGGACAGGGACGCCCTACGAGCAGTACTTC. Full variable domain (rest looked up from reference TRBV5-5 and TRBJ2-7): DAGVTQSPTHLIKTRGQQVTLRCSPISGHKSVSWYQQVLGQGPQFIFQYYEKEERGRGNFPDRFSARQFPNYSSELNVNALLLGDSALYLCASSGGTGTPYEQYFGPGTRLTVT.

This clonotype was seen at least ten times. This chain connects TRBV10-1 to TRBJ1-1; D is undetermined. This CDR3 has 13 residues. V lost 3 bases, J lost 1 base, and 6 bases lay in between. The germline CDR1 and CDR2 sequences are WNHNN and SYGVQD (reference sequence). This CDR3 reads CASSEQRNTEAFF. The CDR3 coding sequence is TGCGCCAGCAGTGAACAGAGGAACACTGAAGCTTTCTTT.

The rearrangement links TRBV2 to TRBJ2-2, with 8 bases lining up with TRBD1. The germline V gene has CDR1 SNHLY and CDR2 FYNNEI. Trimming took 4 bases from V and 6 from J; bases not matched to a gene: 7. This CDR3 is 15 amino acids long. The CDR3 sequence: CASSGAGGAPGELFF. The CDR3 DNA follows: TGTGCCAGCAGTGGGGCAGGGGGCGCCCCCGGGGAGCTGTTTTTT.

This clonotype was counted only a few times. The chain is built from TRBV20-1 and TRBJ2-7; D is possibly TRBD1 (6 bases). Trimming left V 5 bases short and J 7 bases short, with 15 bases between. From germline, CDR1 is DFQATT and CDR2 SNEGSKA (reference sequence). CDR3 length: 12 amino acids. CDR3 amino acids: CSALHRAVEQYF. The CDR3 coding sequence is TGCAGTGCTTTGCACAGGGCAGTAGAGCAGTACTTC.

The rearrangement joins TRBV7-9 to TRBJ2-1, with 9 bases aligning to TRBD2. Germline CDR1 and CDR2: SEHNR and FQNEAQ (reference sequence). The length of the CDR3 is 15 residues. After removal of 5 bases from V and 4 bases from J, the junction contained 6 bases not matched to a gene. This CDR3 reads CASSLASGTYNEQFF. DNA of the CDR3: TGTGCCAGCAGCCTTGCTAGCGGGACTTACAATGAGCAGTTCTTC.

This clonotype was detected only a few times. This chain links TRBV5-1 with TRBJ1-1, with D perhaps TRBD1 (5 bases). CDR1 and CDR2 from the germline V gene are SGHRS and YFSETQ. Trimming took 3 bases from V and 0 from J, leaving 12 bases between them. The CDR3 sequence is 15 residues long. CDR3 sequence reads: CASSSVGVMNTEAFF. CDR3 nucleotide sequence: TGCGCCAGCAGCTCCGTAGGGGTGATGAACACTGAAGCTTTCTTT.